These T cell receptor beta chains were read from a single sample in a study of T cells in Graves' hyperthyroidism and ophthalmopathy. One entry per CDR3 protein results from TCRdb running MiXCR on the multiplex PCR reads. The data contain approximately 600,000 distinct CDR3 sequences, roughly 14% of them singletons. The source material was blood. The source is a woman aged 40 to 55 with Graves' ophthalmopathy. Each CDR3 is given with its conserved first and last residue. The order of the fields is J gene, D gene, clone size, V gene, CDR3 DNA, CDR3 protein. D genes are given only for firm matches. Some rows mark clone size as missing; the rest say once, few, many or name a class of expanded clone.

>TRBJ2-5|TRBD2|.|TRBV20-1
TGCAGTGCTAGTCCCCCGGCGGGAGGTGATGAGACCCAGTACTTC
CSASPPAGGDETQYF
>TRBJ2-5|TRBD2|many|TRBV28
TGTGCCAGCAGCCCTTCCCGTGGGACTAGCGGGGAGACCCAGTACTTC
CASSPSRGTSGETQYF
>TRBJ1-1|.|many|TRBV6-1
TGTGCCAGCAGAGAAACAGGGAGCACTGAAGCTTTCTTT
CASRETGSTEAFF
>TRBJ2-2|TRBD2|.|TRBV7-2
TGTGCCAGCAGCCCGGGACTAGCGTCCGGGGAGCTGTTTTTT
CASSPGLASGELFF
>TRBJ2-5|.|many|TRBV20-1
TGCAGTGCTAGCGATATGCTAGCGCTAGAGACCCAGTACTTC
CSASDMLALETQYF
>TRBJ1-1|.|few|TRBV19
TGTGCCAGTAGTATAGTCGGAAGCCCACCCGAAGCTTTCTTT
CASSIVGSPPEAFF
>TRBJ1-2|TRBD1|few|TRBV24-1
TGTGCCACCAGTGACCGGACAGGACGCTACACCTTC
CATSDRTGRYTF
>TRBJ2-5|TRBD2|few|TRBV6-2/TRBV6-3
TGTGCCAGCAGCGAGCGGGAATACGAGACCCAGTACTTC
CASSEREYETQYF
>TRBJ2-5|.|.|TRBV11-3
TGTGCCAGCAGCTGGGTGGCACAAGAGACCCAGTACTTC
CASSWVAQETQYF
>TRBJ2-1|TRBD1|few|TRBV29-1
TGCAGCGTACAGGGGGCAGATAACTACAATGAGCAGTTCTTC
CSVQGADNYNEQFF
>TRBJ1-1|TRBD1|many|TRBV29-1
TGCAGCGTTGGCTGGGACAGGAGCGCTTTCTTT
CSVGWDRSAFF
>TRBJ1-5|.|many|TRBV6-2/TRBV6-3
TGTGCCAGCAGTCAGCCCCAGGTGATCCAGCCCCAGCATTTT
CASSQPQVIQPQHF
>TRBJ2-5|.|many|TRBV10-3
TGTGCCATCAGTGAAGAGGGAGACTGGGCGCAAGAGACCCAGTACTTC
CAISEEGDWAQETQYF
>TRBJ1-1|.|many|TRBV11-1
TGTGCCAGCGCTAGTGCGAACACTGAAGCTTTCTTT
CASASANTEAFF
>TRBJ2-3|.|few|TRBV6-2/TRBV6-3
TGTGCCAGCAAGACCGGGACTTTCTCTCTCACAGATACGCAGTATTTT
CASKTGTFSLTDTQYF
>TRBJ2-7|.|.|TRBV28
TGTGCCAGCAGTACACGGGACTTCCCGAGATCCTACGAGCAGTACTTC
CASSTRDFPRSYEQYF
>TRBJ2-5|TRBD1|.|TRBV2
TGTGCCAGCTCTCGACAGGGGATGGGAGAGACCCAGTACTTC
CASSRQGMGETQYF
>TRBJ2-7|TRBD2|.|TRBV28
TGTGCCAGCATTCAGAGCGGGAGCAACGAGCAGTACTTC
CASIQSGSNEQYF
>TRBJ1-5|TRBD1|many|TRBV20-1
TGCAGTGCTAGGCAACAGGGGCCGGTTGGCAATCAGCCCCAGCATTTT
CSARQQGPVGNQPQHF
>TRBJ2-7|TRBD2|many|TRBV6-1
TGTGCCAGCAGACGTATAGCGGGAGGTGTGTACGAGCAGTACTTC
CASRRIAGGVYEQYF
>TRBJ2-7|TRBD2|many|TRBV20-1
TGCAGTGCTATAGGGACTAGCGGGAGTACTGGCGAGCAGTACTTC
CSAIGTSGSTGEQYF
>TRBJ2-2|.|many|TRBV27
TGTGCCAGCAGTTTATCGCGGGACCACAGGGAAACCGGGGAGCTGTTTTTT
CASSLSRDHRETGELFF
>TRBJ1-5|.|many|TRBV12-3/TRBV12-4
TGTGCCAGCAGTCCAGACGGACTGCGCAATCAGCCCCAGCATTTT
CASSPDGLRNQPQHF
>TRBJ1-5|.|few|TRBV6-2/TRBV6-3
TGTGCCAGCAAAGAGGGGAGCAATCAGCCCCAGCATTTT
CASKEGSNQPQHF
>TRBJ1-4|.|.|TRBV27
TGTGCCAGCAGCCCAATGGACAGCAATGAAAAACTGTTTTTT
CASSPMDSNEKLFF
>TRBJ2-2|TRBD1|few|TRBV20-1
TGCAGTGCTAAGTCGGACAGGGGGCTCACCGGGGAGCTGTTTTTT
CSAKSDRGLTGELFF
>TRBJ2-5|.|.|TRBV28
TGTGCCAGCAGCTCGGAGGGGGGCTATGGAGGGGAGACCCAGTACTTC
CASSSEGGYGGETQYF
>TRBJ1-1|TRBD1|.|TRBV5-1
TGCGCCAGCAGCTCTACAGGGGCATCGAGGACTGAAGCTTTCTTT
CASSSTGASRTEAFF
>TRBJ1-3|.|many|TRBV12-3/TRBV12-4
TGTGCCAGCAGCCGACAGTACTCTGGAAACACCATATATTTT
CASSRQYSGNTIYF
>TRBJ2-7|.|many|TRBV28
TGTGCCAGCAGGCATCCAGGGTACCAGGCCTACGAGCAGTACTTC
CASRHPGYQAYEQYF
>TRBJ1-2|.|many|TRBV19
TGTGCCAGTAGTCCATCAGCGGCATTCTATGGCTACACCTTC
CASSPSAAFYGYTF
>TRBJ1-2|.|many|TRBV29-1
TGCAGCGTTGAAGGCCCCTATGGCTACACCTTC
CSVEGPYGYTF
>TRBJ2-7|TRBD1|.|TRBV7-3
TGTGCCAGCAGCTTATCGGGACAGGGCAACCACGAGCAGTACTTC
CASSLSGQGNHEQYF
>TRBJ1-2|.|.|TRBV2
TGTGCCAGTAGGACTTCAGGGGTTTACGGCTACACCTTC
CASRTSGVYGYTF
>TRBJ2-5|.|few|TRBV12-3/TRBV12-4
TGTGCCAGCAGTTTTTGGTTAAGGGAGACCCAGTACTTC
CASSFWLRETQYF
>TRBJ1-2|.|many|TRBV7-3
TGTGCCAGCAGCATACAGGGCGTGGTTGGCTACACCTTC
CASSIQGVVGYTF
>TRBJ2-2|.|many|TRBV29-1
TGCAGCGTTGAAACGGCTTCCGGGGAGCTGTTTTTT
CSVETASGELFF
>TRBJ2-5|.|many|TRBV5-1
TGTGCCAGCAGCCAGGGGGGACAAGAGACCCAGTACTTC
CASSQGGQETQYF
>TRBJ1-5|.|few|TRBV30
TGTGCCTGGGAACCCAGCCCTGAGGGGGCCCAGCATTTT
CAWEPSPEGAQHF
>TRBJ2-2|.|.|TRBV4-2
TGTGCCAGCAGCCAAGATGGTGGGGACGACACCGGGGAGCTGTTTTTT
CASSQDGGDDTGELFF